The clone carrying this T cell receptor beta chain was counted only a few times. Its antigen is unidentified. TCRdb reanalysed the 5' RACE reads using MiXCR and keeps one entry per CDR3 protein. Of around 220,000 distinct CDR3 sequences in the sample, more than 9% are singletons; the top ten hold 21%. This specimen comes from a study of CD8 T cells in ankylosing spondylitis. Points from the study as a whole: Seemingly characteristic of ankylosing spondylitis blood was a TCR beta motif consisting of about 8 highly homologous variants.

V was trimmed by 7 bases and J by 0 bases, leaving 10 bases between them. Germline CDR1 and CDR2: SGHTA and FQGNSA. The CDR3 runs to 13 residues. Sequencing was performed on blood, either unsorted or a sorted T cell fraction (not recorded which). The J gene is TRBJ2-7, the V gene TRBV7-2; D gene uncertain. The TCR originated in a male donor with ankylosing spondylitis or in good health (not recorded which). The CDR3 DNA reads as TGTGCCAGCACCTCCGGGTTCTCCTACGAGCAGTACTTC. Amino acids: CASTSGFSYEQYF.